The next 17 T cell receptor beta chains were all read from a single sample in a study of T cell responses to AZD1222 COVID-19 vaccine. Sequencing used immunoSEQ multiplex PCR; TCRdb keeps in-frame clones, though not all of them. The table lists roughly 120,000 clones, more than 80% of them singletons. The sequenced sample was peripheral blood, obtained 28 days after the second AZD1222 dose. The receptors originated from an adult who received the AZD1222 COVID-19 vaccine.

DNA of the CDR3: TGTGCCCACACCCTTAGCGGGGGGGCAGATACGCAGTATTTT. The encoded protein is CAHTLSGGADTQYF. V gene TRBV30 combines with J gene TRBJ2-3; TRBD2 matches at 11 bases. Losses at the gene ends were 8 bases for V and 4 bases for J; bases not matched to a gene: 8. There are 14 residues in the CDR3. Germline loops: CDR1 GTSNPN, CDR2 SVGIG (reference sequence).

The chain links TRBV4-2 to TRBJ1-2, with D possibly matching TRBD1 (5 bases). Between the trimmed V and J ends, which lost 5 bases and 8 bases, there was a span of 15 bases. Per germline, CDR1 LGHNA and CDR2 YNFKEQ. The CDR3 spans 13 residues. CDR3 protein: CASSSRDLSGYTF. In DNA, the CDR3 is TGTGCCAGCAGCAGCCGGGACCTCTCCGGCTACACCTTC.

In its sample, this clone was seen once. J is TRBJ1-4 and V is TRBV28; maybe TRBD1 (6 bases). Trimming removed 10 bases from V and 2 bases from J, with 20 bases in between. Germline V gene sequence: CDR1 MDHEN, CDR2 SYDVKM. The CDR3 contains 16 residues. The CDR3, as DNA: TGTGCCACCAGGCACGGAGGGGGGGGGACTAATGAAAAACTGTTTTTT. The encoded protein is CATRHGGGGTNEKLFF.

The chain combines TRBV7-8 with TRBJ2-5; D is perhaps TRBD1 or TRBD2 (6 bases each). Trimming took 7 bases from V and 1 from J, leaving 13 bases between them. CDR1 and CDR2 (germline): SGHVS, FQNEAQ. The CDR3 runs to 14 residues. Written as DNA, the CDR3 is TGTGCCAGCACCCTAGGGGGGACCCAAGAGACCCAGTACTTC. It specifies CASTLGGTQETQYF.

This rearrangement joins TRBV10-3 to TRBJ2-5; TRBD2 matches 8 bases. The V and J ends lost 4 bases and 3 bases, in that order; junction bases with no gene match: 10. Germline V CDR1 and CDR2: ENHRY, SYGVKD. This CDR3 is 16 amino acids long. In nucleotides, the CDR3 is TGTGCCATCAGTGTAGGGCGGGGGGCTAGAAAAGAGACCCAGTACTTC. Its translation is CAISVGRGARKETQYF.

This chain joins TRBV18 and TRBJ1-4; D is perhaps TRBD1 (5 bases). Deletions cut 3 bases from V and 0 bases from J, with 8 bases between. The V gene's germline CDR1 is KGHSH and CDR2 LQKENI. CDR3 length: 15 amino acids. In DNA, the CDR3 is TGTGCCAGCTCACCGCAGGGAACAACTAATGAAAAACTGTTTTTT. This encodes CASSPQGTTNEKLFF.

V usage is TRBV4-3 and J usage is TRBJ2-7, with TRBD1 identical over 8 bases. Germline V gene sequence: CDR1 LGHNA, CDR2 YSLEER. V lost 4 bases and J lost 3; bases outside the gene matches: 8. The CDR3 totals 15 residues. The CDR3 region is CASSPSQGANYEQYF. As DNA, the CDR3 is TGCGCCAGCAGCCCATCCCAGGGGGCGAACTACGAGCAGTACTTC.

The chain has TRBV7-9 and TRBJ1-1, with 9 bases lining up with TRBD1. The germline CDR1 and CDR2 sequences are SEHNR and FQNEAQ (reference sequence). This CDR3 has 14 residues. V lost 1 base, J lost 5 bases, and 2 bases stayed unmatched. CDR3 amino acids: CASSLGQGVTEAFF. Written as DNA, the CDR3 is TGTGCCAGCAGCTTAGGACAGGGGGTAACTGAAGCTTTCTTT. Supplemented by reference TRBV7-9 and TRBJ1-1, the full variable domain reads DTGVSQNPRHKITKRGQNVTFRCDPISEHNRLYWYRQTLGQGPEFLTYFQNEAQLEKSRLLSDRFSAERPKGSFSTLEIQRTEQGDSAMYLCASSLGQGVTEAFFGQGTRLTVV.

The rearrangement uses TRBV5-4 and TRBJ2-2, with 8 positions matching TRBD1. Germline-derived CDR1 and CDR2 are SGHNT and YYREEE (reference sequence). This CDR3 is 17 amino acids long. The junction had 12 bases not matched to a gene; V was cut back by 2 bases and J by 6 bases. The CDR3 DNA reads TGTGCCAGCAGCTTAGGAGGACAGGGTGTATGGGCCGGGGAGCTGTTTTTT. Encoded protein: CASSLGGQGVWAGELFF.

The chain is built from TRBV7-6 and TRBJ2-5; 7 nucleotides agree with TRBD1. The J segment lost 1 base and the V segment lost 5 bases, leaving 7 bases of the junction unmatched. This CDR3 contains 15 residues. Germline CDR1 reads SGHVS; CDR2 reads FNYEAQ. The CDR3 loop is CASSPQQGSQETQYF. The CDR3 nucleotides read TGTGCCAGCAGCCCCCAACAGGGGAGCCAAGAGACCCAGTACTTC.

The chain couples TRBV18 to TRBJ1-2, with a tentative D call TRBD1 (5 bases). Per the germline V gene, CDR1 is KGHSH and CDR2 is LQKENI. V lost 6 bases, J lost 8 bases, and 16 bases lay in between. The CDR3 has 13 amino acids. The CDR3 spells CASSPGGNRGYTF. In nucleotides, the CDR3 is TGTGCCAGCTCTCCAGGAGGCAACAGGGGCTACACCTTC.

The chain recombines TRBV9 with TRBJ1-3; weak D call: TRBD1 (5 bases). Trimming left V 4 bases short and J 4 bases short, with 12 bases between. The CDR3 has 14 amino acids. CDR1 and CDR2 from the germline V gene are SGDLS and YYNGEE. The CDR3 sequence is CASSSDRLGNTIYF. In nucleotides, the CDR3 is TGTGCCAGCAGCTCCGACAGACTCGGAAACACCATATATTTT.

In this sample, this clone turned up once. The chain couples TRBV6-2 or TRBV6-3 to TRBJ1-2; D unclear. CDR1 MNHEY and CDR2 SVGEGT come from the germline V gene. The ends were cut back, 2 bases at V and 7 bases at J, with 17 bases in the middle. The CDR3 runs to 15 residues. The CDR3 DNA sequence: TGTGCCAGCAGTTACGGTGGGCCGGAGCTTGGTGGCTACACCTTC. Translated: CASSYGGPELGGYTF.

This chain connects TRBV7-8 to TRBJ1-2, with 10 bases identical to TRBD1. The CDR3 covers 14 residues. Germline V lookup: CDR1 SGHVS, CDR2 FQNEAQ. Trimming removed 5 bases from V and 7 bases from J; junction bases left unmatched: 7. CDR3 DNA sequence: TGTGCCAGCAGCCCGTCCCGGGACAGGGGTGGCTACACCTTC. This codes for CASSPSRDRGGYTF.

The gene calls are TRBV15 and TRBJ1-5; D is ambiguous. V was trimmed by 5 bases and J by 1 base, leaving 6 bases between them. Germline V gene lookup returns CDR1 LNHNV and CDR2 YYDKDF (reference sequence). The length of the CDR3 is 13 residues. CDR3 DNA: TGTGCCACCAGCTCAGAGAGCAATCAGCCCCAGCATTTT. It specifies CATSSESNQPQHF. The full variable domain, in which reference TRBV15 and TRBJ1-5 provide the parts outside the CDR3, is DAMVIQNPRYQVTQFGKPVTLSCSQTLNHNVMYWYQQKSSQAPKLLFHYYDKDFNNEADTPDNFQSRRPNTSFCFLDIRSPGLGDTAMYLCATSSESNQPQHFGDGTRLSIL.

This chain joins TRBV6-6 and TRBJ2-1, with 10 bases identical to TRBD1. Germline-derived CDR1 and CDR2 are MNHNY and SVGAGI (reference sequence). This CDR3 comprises 15 residues. V lost 0 bases and J lost 7; bases outside the gene matches: 3. As DNA, the CDR3 is TGTGCCAGCAGTTACTCGGGACAGGGGACGAATGAGCAGTTCTTC. Its protein product is CASSYSGQGTNEQFF.

The chain has TRBV7-3 and TRBJ1-6, with 8 bases identical to TRBD1. The CDR3 has 13 amino acids. Germline V gene data show CDR1 as SGHTA and CDR2 as FQGTGA. V trimming: 5 bases; J trimming: 13 bases; junction bases outside the gene matches: 7. The CDR3 protein is CASSTDRGQPLHF. Written as DNA, the CDR3 is TGTGCCAGCAGCACTGACAGGGGTCAGCCCCTCCACTTT.